The rows below give T cell receptor beta chains drawn from one sample of a study of blood T cell repertoires in COVID-19. Some clones are missing from TCRdb's copy, which holds only in-frame ones; the method was immunoSEQ multiplex PCR. The data show 95,000 to 110,000 clones, roughly 80% seen once. Sequencing was performed on peripheral blood. These receptors were taken from a woman aged 80 or over with active or convalescent COVID-19. CDR3s include the opening cysteine and the closing phenylalanine or tryptophan. D genes are given only for firm matches. Some rows have no size entry. The others give once, few or many, or a class for an expanded clone.

size,D,J,V,DNA,CDR3
.,.,TRBJ1-4,TRBV6-5,TGTGCCAGCAGGGGGACACGTGTGGGAAAACTGTTTTTT,CASRGTRVGKLFF
.,.,TRBJ1-2,TRBV11-2,TGTGCCAGCAGCCTGGCCGGGACACGACCCCCGGGGGGCTACACCTTC,CASSLAGTRPPGGYTF
.,.,TRBJ1-6,TRBV6-5,TGTGCCAGCAGTTACACCCGGGATAGCGGTAATTCACCCCTCCACTTT,CASSYTRDSGNSPLHF
few,.,TRBJ1-4,TRBV6-5,TGTGCCAGCAGTCGTGCAGGGAACTATGAAAAACTGTTTTTT,CASSRAGNYEKLFF
.,TRBD1,TRBJ2-3,TRBV5-1,TGCGCCAGCAGTCGGCAGGGGGAGACAGATACGCAGTATTTT,CASSRQGETDTQYF
.,.,TRBJ1-1,TRBV28,TGTGCCAGCAGTCCCCCCTCGAGGGACACTGAAGCTTTCTTT,CASSPPSRDTEAFF
.,.,TRBJ1-1,TRBV5-1,TGCGCCAGCAGCTTCGGGGTGGACACTGAAGCTTTCTTT,CASSFGVDTEAFF
.,.,TRBJ1-6,TRBV19,TGTGCCAGTAGTATAGACGCCCCTCGAAGGAGCTCCTATAATTCACCCCTCCACTTT,CASSIDAPRRSSYNSPLHF
.,TRBD1,TRBJ1-4,TRBV28,TGTGCCAGCAGTTTGCCGACAGGGGGGGGTGAAAAACTGTTTTTT,CASSLPTGGGEKLFF
.,TRBD1,TRBJ2-2,TRBV28,TGTGCCAGCAACCGTTTGACAGGGTCGGGCCCCGGGGAGCTGTTTTTT,CASNRLTGSGPGELFF
.,TRBD1,TRBJ1-2,TRBV7-9,TGTGCCAGCAGCTTAACAGGGGCAGGGCTAGGCTATGGCTACACCTTC,CASSLTGAGLGYGYTF
.,.,TRBJ1-5,TRBV7-9,TGTGCCAGCAGCTTAACCAACAGGGACGGCAATCAGCCCCAGCATTTT,CASSLTNRDGNQPQHF
.,TRBD1,TRBJ1-5,TRBV24-1,TGTGCCACCAGTGGAGCGACAGGGTACGATCAGCCCCAGCATTTT,CATSGATGYDQPQHF
.,TRBD1,TRBJ2-2,TRBV19,TGTGCCAGTAGTACCCTCCCGGGACAGGGGGCGCGGTACACCGGGGAGCTGTTTTTT,CASSTLPGQGARYTGELFF
once,TRBD1,TRBJ2-5,TRBV5-6,TGTGCCAGCAGCGGGACAGGAAAAAAGCAAGAGACCCAGTACTTC,CASSGTGKKQETQYF
.,TRBD1,TRBJ1-5,TRBV7-8,TGTGCCAGCAGCTTAGGGGACAGAAGCAATCAGCCCCAGCATTTT,CASSLGDRSNQPQHF
.,.,TRBJ1-5,TRBV27,TGTGCCAGCAGTCCACCTCCTAGGGGGGGTCGTAGCAATCAGCCCCAGCATTTT,CASSPPPRGGRSNQPQHF
.,TRBD1,TRBJ2-7,TRBV28,TGTGCCAGCGGCGGGACAGGGAGCTCCTACGAGCAGTACTTC,CASGGTGSSYEQYF
.,.,TRBJ1-2,TRBV19,TGTGCCAGTAGTATTGCGGCACAGACAGCCGTCCTAGGTGGCTACACCTTC,CASSIAAQTAVLGGYTF
.,.,TRBJ1-5,TRBV2,TGTGCCAGCAGGGCTCCAGGGCAGGGTAACAATCAGCCCCAGCATTTT,CASRAPGQGNNQPQHF
.,.,TRBJ1-5,TRBV21-1,TGTGCCAGCAGCAAAGGGATAGACAGGGAGGAGCCCCAGCATTTT,CASSKGIDREEPQHF
.,.,TRBJ1-2,TRBV6-6,TGTGCCAGCAGTTACTCCGAGACAGCGCTCCTGGGCTACACCTTC,CASSYSETALLGYTF
.,TRBD2,TRBJ2-7,TRBV7-2,TGTGCCAGCAGCTTGGATACTAGCGGGGTCTACGAGCAGTACTTC,CASSLDTSGVYEQYF
.,TRBD2,TRBJ2-3,TRBV24-1,TGTGCCACCAGTGATCCACTAGCGGGAATCACAGATACGCAGTATTTT,CATSDPLAGITDTQYF
.,TRBD2,TRBJ2-3,TRBV29-1,TGCAGCGTTGAATCCCTGGGGGGACTAGCGGGAGGTTCAGATACGCAGTATTTT,CSVESLGGLAGGSDTQYF
.,.,TRBJ1-1,TRBV6-5,TGTGCCAGCAGAAGTAGGACAGACATGAACACTGAAGCTTTCTTT,CASRSRTDMNTEAFF
.,TRBD1,TRBJ2-2,TRBV19,TGTGCCAGTATGCGGACAGGTAACACCGGGGAGCTGTTTTTT,CASMRTGNTGELFF
.,TRBD2,TRBJ2-5,TRBV29-1,TGCAGCGTGATCGGATTAGCGGGAGGGCCGGATTCCCAGTACTTC,CSVIGLAGGPDSQYF
once,.,TRBJ1-2,TRBV6-5,TGTGCCAGCAGTTTAGCAGGGGACCCGGGGGGGTATGGCTACACCTTC,CASSLAGDPGGYGYTF
.,TRBD1,TRBJ1-4,TRBV5-5,TGTGCCAGCAGCGTGGCGGGAGGGACAGGGGGTGAAAAACTGTTTTTT,CASSVAGGTGGEKLFF
.,TRBD1,TRBJ1-5,TRBV4-2,TGTGCCAGCAGCCAGGGGGACAGGGGGCGGGTGAGCAATCAGCCCCAGCATTTT,CASSQGDRGRVSNQPQHF
.,TRBD2,TRBJ2-7,TRBV2,TGTGCCAGCAGTAAAGTCGTAGCGGGAGATCGTCGCGAGCAGTACTTC,CASSKVVAGDRREQYF
.,.,TRBJ1-1,TRBV4-3,TGCGCCAGCAGCCATACGAAGGGGGTAGCTTTCTTT,CASSHTKGVAFF
.,.,TRBJ2-3,TRBV14,TGTGCCAGCAGCGGATGGAGAGCAGATACGCAGTATTTT,CASSGWRADTQYF
.,TRBD2,TRBJ2-3,TRBV7-2,TGTGCCAGCAGCTTGACTAGCGGGATCTTGGATACGCAGTATTTT,CASSLTSGILDTQYF
.,.,TRBJ1-3,TRBV2,TGTGCCACCAGTTCTGCAGAAAACTCTGGAAACACCATATATTTT,CATSSAENSGNTIYF
.,TRBD1,TRBJ1-5,TRBV7-2,TGTGCCAGCAGCTTAGGGGACAGGGGAGGCAATCAGCCCCAGCATTTT,CASSLGDRGGNQPQHF
.,TRBD2,TRBJ2-3,TRBV5-1,TGCGCCAGCAGCCGGGGCGGGAGGCGCACAGATACGCAGTATTTT,CASSRGGRRTDTQYF
.,.,TRBJ2-2,TRBV27,TGTGCCAGCGCAGGGGCGAGGATCACCGGGGAGCTGTTTTTT,CASAGARITGELFF
.,.,TRBJ2-2,TRBV2,TGTGCCAGCAGATACAGGGAAATCGGGGAGCTGTTTTTT,CASRYREIGELFF
.,.,TRBJ2-5,TRBV9,TGTGCCAGCAGCGCCGCGGGACAGCCGGCCCAAGAGACCCAGTACTTC,CASSAAGQPAQETQYF